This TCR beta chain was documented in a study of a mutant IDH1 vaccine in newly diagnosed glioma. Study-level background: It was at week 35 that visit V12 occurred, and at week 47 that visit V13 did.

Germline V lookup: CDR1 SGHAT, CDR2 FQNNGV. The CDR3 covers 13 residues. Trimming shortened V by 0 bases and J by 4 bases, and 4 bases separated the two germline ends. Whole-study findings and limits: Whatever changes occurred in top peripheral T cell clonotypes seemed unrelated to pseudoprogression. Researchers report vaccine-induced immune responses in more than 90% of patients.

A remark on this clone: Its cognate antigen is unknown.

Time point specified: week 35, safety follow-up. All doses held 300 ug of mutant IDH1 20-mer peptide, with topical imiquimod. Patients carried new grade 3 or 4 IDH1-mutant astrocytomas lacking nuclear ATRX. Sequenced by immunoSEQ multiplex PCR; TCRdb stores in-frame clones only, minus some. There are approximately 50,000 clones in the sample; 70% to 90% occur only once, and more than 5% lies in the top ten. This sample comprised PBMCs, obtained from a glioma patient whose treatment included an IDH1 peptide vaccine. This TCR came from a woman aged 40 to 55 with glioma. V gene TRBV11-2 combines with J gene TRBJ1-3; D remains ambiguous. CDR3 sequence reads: CASSLDRGNTIYF. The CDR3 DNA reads TGTGCCAGCAGCTTAGATCGGGGAAACACCATATATTTT. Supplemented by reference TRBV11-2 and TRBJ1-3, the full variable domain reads EAGVAQSPRYKIIEKRQSVAFWCNPISGHATLYWYQQILGQGPKLLIQFQNNGVVDDSQLPKDRFSAERLKGVDSTLKIQPAKLEDSAVYLCASSLDRGNTIYFGEGSWLTVV.